Below, 12 T cell receptor beta chains from the same sample are listed, as sequenced in a study of cytomegalovirus exposure and HLA in healthy donors. 60 Vbeta and 13 Jbeta primers were used in PCR. Sequencing was performed with immunoSEQ multiplex PCR; in TCRdb, only in-frame clones are kept and a portion is missing. The repertoire has fewer than 120,000 clones, more than 75% of them found once; the top ten carry more than 1.5%. The sequencing input was PBMCs. The receptors come from a man aged 40-50 years in good health and CMV-seronegative.

The chain employs TRBV10-3 and TRBJ2-5; 7 bases are a match to TRBD1. The CDR3 has 15 residues. The V and J ends lost 10 bases and 4 bases, in that order; junction bases with no gene match: 15. Germline V CDR1 and CDR2: ENHRY, SYGVKD. The CDR3 DNA reads TGTGCCACCAGAAAAATGTGGGGACAGAGAGAGACCCAGTACTTC. Translation: CATRKMWGQRETQYF.

V gene TRBV28 combines with J gene TRBJ1-3; D is undetermined. V shed 4 bases and J shed 2 bases, with 12 bases lying between them. Germline CDR1 is MDHEN and CDR2 is SYDVKM. This CDR3 is 15 amino acids long. This CDR3 is CASSSQEGAGNTIYF. The CDR3 DNA follows: TGTGCCAGCAGTTCCCAGGAAGGCGCTGGAAACACCATATATTTT.

This sequence joins TRBV6-5 and TRBJ2-7; a possible D gene is TRBD1 (6 bases). This CDR3 region has 15 residues. Germline V gene sequence: CDR1 MNHEY, CDR2 SVGAGI. V lost 6 bases and J lost 1, with 16 bases in between. The CDR3 coding sequence is TGTGCCAGCAGCCCGGACAGCGCCCGGTCCTACGAGCAGTACTTC. It encodes CASSPDSARSYEQYF.

The chain joins TRBV6-4 to TRBJ2-3, with D possibly TRBD2 on 6 matching bases. Trimming cost V 0 bases and J 6 bases, with 10 bases left between them. The CDR3 consists of 14 residues. Germline V lookup: CDR1 MRHNA, CDR2 SNTAGT. The CDR3 DNA reads as TGTGCCAGCAGTGACTCAGCCGGGGGTGATACGCAGTATTTT. Protein product: CASSDSAGGDTQYF.

V and J are TRBV19 and TRBJ2-7; 7 bases fit TRBD1. The CDR3 spans 13 residues. Germline CDR1 is LNHDA and CDR2 is SQIVND (reference sequence). The junction had 6 bases not matched to a gene; V was cut back by 3 bases and J by 7 bases. The CDR3 region has the DNA TGTGCCAGTAGTATGAAGGGGGCAGGAGAGCAGTACTTC. This sequence encodes CASSMKGAGEQYF.

The chain has TRBV28 and TRBJ1-2; 10 bases are shared with TRBD1. In germline, CDR1 is MDHEN, CDR2 SYDVKM. Unmatched junction bases numbered 12, after V lost 4 bases and J lost 7 bases. The CDR3 runs to 16 residues. The CDR3 loop reads CASSSPSGTGAGGYTF. In nucleotides, the CDR3 is TGTGCCAGCAGTTCCCCCTCCGGGACAGGGGCCGGTGGCTACACCTTC.

This chain connects TRBV6-4 to TRBJ2-7; TRBD2 matches 8 bases. Germline trimming cut 5 bases from V and 5 bases from J; bases unmatched to any gene: 8. The CDR3 loop spans 14 amino acids. Germline V gene lookup returns CDR1 MRHNA and CDR2 SNTAGT. CDR3 sequence: CASSRRGGNDEQYF. In DNA, the CDR3 is TGTGCCAGCAGTCGCCGCGGGGGGAACGACGAGCAGTACTTC.

This chain uses TRBV4-2 with TRBJ1-2; D unresolved. Germline CDR1 LGHNA, CDR2 YNFKEQ. This CDR3 spans 16 amino acids. Trimming removed 0 bases at V and 8 bases at J, with 19 bases between. The CDR3 spells CASSQDRDGSLRGYTF. In nucleotides, the CDR3 is TGTGCCAGCAGCCAAGATCGCGACGGGTCCCTCCGGGGCTACACCTTC.

This chain uses TRBV6-5 with TRBJ1-2; D ambiguous. With 4 bases removed from V and 4 bases from J, the gap between germline ends came to 10 bases. The CDR3 runs 13 residues. Germline CDR1 is MNHEY and CDR2 is SVGAGI. The CDR3 DNA is TGTGCCAGCAGTTCTCCGCGGAGCTATGGCTACACCTTC. Translation: CASSSPRSYGYTF.

The rearrangement uses TRBV19 and TRBJ1-2, with D possibly being TRBD1 (5 bases). The germline gives CDR1 LNHDA, CDR2 SQIVND (reference sequence). Trimming removed 0 bases from V and 3 bases from J, with 17 bases in between. There are 17 residues in the CDR3. The CDR3: CASSIDWTPSGDYGYTF. As DNA, the CDR3 is TGTGCCAGTAGTATAGATTGGACCCCTTCGGGGGACTATGGCTACACCTTC.

The V call is TRBV7-7, the J call TRBJ2-7; weak D call: TRBD2 (5 bases). Germline CDR1 SSHAT, CDR2 FNYEAQ (reference sequence). V was shortened by 1 base and J by 2 bases, with 12 bases between the two germline ends. The CDR3 runs to 15 residues. The CDR3 nucleotides are TGTGCCAGCAGCTTAGAATCGGGGAGCGCCTACGAGCAGTACTTC. Its protein is CASSLESGSAYEQYF.

The rearrangement links TRBV6-1 to TRBJ1-1; tentatively, D is TRBD1 (6 bases). CDR1 is MNHNS and CDR2 is SASEGT in the germline V gene. CDR3 length: 12 amino acids. Trimming pared 7 bases from V and 0 bases from J, leaving 6 bases between. The CDR3 region has the DNA TGTGCCAGCAACAGGGTGAACACTGAAGCTTTCTTT. Amino acids: CASNRVNTEAFF.